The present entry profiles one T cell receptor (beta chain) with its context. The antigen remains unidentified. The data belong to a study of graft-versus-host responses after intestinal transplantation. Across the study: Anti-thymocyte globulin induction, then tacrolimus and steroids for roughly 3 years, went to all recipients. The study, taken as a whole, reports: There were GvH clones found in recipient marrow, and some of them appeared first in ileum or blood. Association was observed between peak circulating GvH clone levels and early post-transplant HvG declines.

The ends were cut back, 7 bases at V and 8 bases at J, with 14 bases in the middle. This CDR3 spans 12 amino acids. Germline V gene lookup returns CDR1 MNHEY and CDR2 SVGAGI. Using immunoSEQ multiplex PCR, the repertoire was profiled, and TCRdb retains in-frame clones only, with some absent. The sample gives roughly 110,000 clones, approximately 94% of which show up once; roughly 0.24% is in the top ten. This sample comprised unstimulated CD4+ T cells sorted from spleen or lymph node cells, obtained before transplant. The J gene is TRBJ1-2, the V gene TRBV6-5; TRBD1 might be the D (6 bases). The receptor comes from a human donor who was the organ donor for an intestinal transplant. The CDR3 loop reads CASMRQAGGYTF. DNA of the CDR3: TGTGCCAGCATGCGACAGGCAGGAGGCTACACCTTC.